This T cell receptor beta chain was recovered during a study of blood T cell repertoires in COVID-19. The wider study: Collection of acute and convalescent COVID-19 samples took place in the United States, Italy and Spain. Sources were T cells, B-cell-depleted T cells, or PBMCs; the material itself was cDNA or gDNA.

Participants' own reports of clinical history determined their cohort assignment. CDR1 and CDR2 from the germline V gene are MNHEY and SMNVEV (reference sequence). The CDR3 consists of 13 residues. The V end was cut by 5 bases, the J end by 7 bases, with 14 bases between. Libraries were prepared by immunoSEQ multiplex PCR; TCRdb keeps only in-frame clonotypes and omits some of them. The data contain over 200,000 clones, about 85% of them singletons. The V call is TRBV27, the J call TRBJ1-2, with D possibly TRBD1 on 5 matching bases. This sequence was found in a man between 40 and 49 years old who had recovered from COVID-19. Sequencing input: PBMCs or T cells enriched from blood (not recorded which). CDR3 region: CASSLPSGVGYTF. CDR3 DNA: TGTGCCAGCAGTCTCCCCTCGGGGGTTGGCTACACCTTC.